The 32 T cell receptor beta chains in this list originate from one sample, sequenced in a study of blood T cell repertoires in COVID-19. This table comes from immunoSEQ multiplex PCR, and its TCRdb copy is limited to in-frame clones, with some not included. Here the sample spans 97,000 or so clones, 82% being singletons. Input material: peripheral blood. Receptor source: a man between 65 and 85 years old with active or convalescent COVID-19.

The chain joins TRBV5-4 to TRBJ2-5; no reliable D call. Germline V gene data show CDR1 as SGHNT and CDR2 as YYREEE (reference sequence). V was clipped by 0 bases and J by 1 base, with 4 bases between them. The CDR3 totals 13 residues. CDR3: CASSLGAQETQYF. CDR3 DNA sequence: TGTGCCAGCAGCTTGGGCGCCCAAGAGACCCAGTACTTC.

The chain combines TRBV7-9 with TRBJ2-7; maybe TRBD1 (5 bases). The CDR3 runs 13 residues. The germline V gene encodes CDR1 SEHNR and CDR2 FQNEAQ (reference sequence). V was cut by 4 bases and J by 2 bases, with 9 bases left in between. The CDR3 DNA reads as TGTGCCAGCAGCTGGGGCCTGGCCTACGAGCAGTACTTC. It encodes CASSWGLAYEQYF.

The J gene is TRBJ1-3, the V gene TRBV30; D gene ambiguous. This CDR3 is 11 amino acids long. In germline, CDR1 is GTSNPN, CDR2 SVGIG (reference sequence). V was shortened by 4 bases and J by 8 bases, with 9 bases between the two germline ends. The CDR3 nucleotides read TGTGCCTGGAACAGTGGGCACACCATATATTTT. Translating it yields CAWNSGHTIYF. The full variable domain, in which reference TRBV30 and TRBJ1-3 provide the parts outside the CDR3, is SQTIHQWPATLVQPVGSPLSLECTVEGTSNPNLYWYRQAAGRGLQLLFYSVGIGQISSEVPQNLSASRPQDRQFILSSKKLLLSDSGFYLCAWNSGHTIYFGEGSWLTVV.

As for this clone: Other DNA sequences in this sample translate to the same CDR3. In DNA form, the CDR3 reads TGCGCCAGCAGCTCCGGGTCCACAGATACGCAGTATTTT. As protein: CASSSGSTDTQYF. The rearrangement joins TRBV5-1 to TRBJ2-3; no definite D call. CDR1 is SGHRS and CDR2 is YFSETQ in the germline V gene. The CDR3 contains 13 residues. Trimming shortened V by 3 bases and J by 2 bases, and 7 bases separated the two germline ends.

The chain has TRBV29-1 and TRBJ2-7; D is unresolved. The ends were cut back, 8 bases at V and 3 bases at J, with 11 bases in the middle. This CDR3 has 11 amino acids. Germline V gene lookup returns CDR1 SQVTM and CDR2 ANQGSEA. The CDR3 spells CSTGTNYEQYF. The CDR3 bases are TGCAGCACGGGCACTAACTACGAGCAGTACTTC.

This CDR3 is CARSWQGQSSYEQYF. The DNA for the CDR3 is TGTGCCAGAAGCTGGCAGGGACAGAGCTCCTACGAGCAGTACTTC. V gene TRBV5-3 combines with J gene TRBJ2-7; 7 bases match TRBD1. TRBV5-3 is an ORF; its function is uncertain. V lost 3 bases to trimming and J lost 0 bases; unmatched junction nucleotides: 6. There are 15 residues in the CDR3.

In its sample, this clone was seen a few times. This chain joins TRBV27 and TRBJ2-2; TRBD1 agrees at 9 bases. CDR1 and CDR2 (germline): MNHEY, SMNVEV (reference sequence). V shed 4 bases and J 8 bases; nucleotides not matched to a gene: 8. The CDR3 runs to 15 residues. In DNA form, the CDR3 reads TGTGCCAGCAGTTCGCTGGGGACAGGGAGAGGGGAGCTGTTTTTT. This codes for CASSSLGTGRGELFF.

The rearrangement joins TRBV15 to TRBJ2-1; a weak D match, TRBD1 (6 bases). Germline lookup yields CDR1 LNHNV and CDR2 YYDKDF (reference sequence). V shed 3 bases and J shed 0 bases, with 15 bases lying between them. The CDR3 sequence is 17 residues long. In DNA, the CDR3 is TGTGCCACCAGCAGTGTCAGGGGTTCCCACTCCTACAATGAGCAGTTCTTC. It codes for CATSSVRGSHSYNEQFF.

This chain uses TRBV10-3 with TRBJ1-2, with TRBD1 identical over 9 bases. The CDR3 is made up of 13 amino acids. The junction had 7 bases not matched to a gene; V was cut back by 6 bases and J by 8 bases. The germline V gene has CDR1 ENHRY and CDR2 SYGVKD. The CDR3 nucleotides are TGTGCCATCAGACCGACAGGGGGGGAAGGCTACACCTTC. It translates to CAIRPTGGEGYTF.

The genes are TRBV2 and TRBJ1-3, with a tentative D call TRBD1 (5 bases). The CDR3 has 16 amino acids. Germline assignment: CDR1 SNHLY and CDR2 FYNNEI. V was clipped by 2 bases and J by 2 bases, with 13 bases between them. DNA of the CDR3: TGTGCCAGCAGTGAATGGGGCCCTAAGGCTGGAAACACCATATATTTT. Amino acid sequence: CASSEWGPKAGNTIYF. The whole variable domain, filled in from reference TRBV2 and TRBJ1-3, reads EPEVTQTPSHQVTQMGQEVILRCVPISNHLYFYWYRQILGQKVEFLVSFYNNEISEKSEIFDDQFSVERPDGSNFTLKIRSTKLEDSAMYFCASSEWGPKAGNTIYFGEGSWLTVV.

The V and J genes are TRBV24-1 and TRBJ2-3; 11 bases line up with TRBD2. There are 19 residues in the CDR3. J gave up 5 bases and V 5 bases, and 17 bases lay outside the gene matches. The V gene's germline CDR1 is KGHDR and CDR2 SFDVKD. In nucleotides, the CDR3 is TGTGCCACCAGTGTCTCTGGTGGTAGCGGGGGGGCCCGGGGAGATACGCAGTATTTT. Residues: CATSVSGGSGGARGDTQYF.

This rearrangement joins TRBV19 to TRBJ1-4, with 8 positions matching TRBD1. Trimming took 0 bases from V and 8 from J; bases not matched to a gene: 5. This CDR3 has 15 amino acids. Germline CDR1 LNHDA, CDR2 SQIVND (reference sequence). This chain's CDR3 is CASSIEGQGVEKLFF. CDR3 nucleotides: TGTGCCAGTAGTATAGAAGGACAGGGCGTCGAAAAACTGTTTTTT.

The V and J genes are TRBV7-8 and TRBJ2-2; no reliable D call. The CDR3 extends over 15 amino acids. V shed 1 base and J shed 1 base, with 7 bases lying between them. CDR1 and CDR2 (germline): SGHVS, FQNEAQ. CDR3 in amino acids: CASSLELQNTGELFF. The CDR3 coding sequence is TGTGCCAGCAGCTTAGAATTACAGAACACCGGGGAGCTGTTTTTT.

The CDR3 reads CASMPAEDGYTF. CDR3 DNA: TGTGCCAGCATGCCCGCCGAGGATGGCTACACCTTC. J is TRBJ1-2 and V is TRBV6-5, with D unresolved. The CDR3 length is 12 residues. The V end lost 7 bases, the J end lost 6 bases, and 12 bases lay between the germline ends. Germline CDR1 is MNHEY and CDR2 is SVGAGI.

The V and J genes are TRBV28 and TRBJ1-6, with 9 positions matching TRBD1. This CDR3 region has 15 residues. The junction had 9 bases not matched to a gene; V was cut back by 6 bases and J by 9 bases. Germline lookup yields CDR1 MDHEN and CDR2 SYDVKM. CDR3 DNA sequence: TGTGCCAGCAGACATAAGACAGGGGGGGGTTCACCCCTCCACTTT. Its translation: CASRHKTGGGSPLHF.

V is TRBV5-4 and J is TRBJ1-4; possible D gene TRBD1, 5 bases. CDR3 length: 14 amino acids. Trimming took 5 bases from V and 1 from J, leaving 9 bases between them. Per germline, CDR1 SGHNT and CDR2 YYREEE (reference sequence). The CDR3 DNA sequence: TGTGCCAGCAGTCCGGGGGGAACTAATGAAAAACTGTTTTTT. Its protein product is CASSPGGTNEKLFF.

This chain connects TRBV3-1 (or the pseudogene TRBV3-2) to TRBJ2-3, with 10 bases that match TRBD2. CDR3 length: 17 residues. The J segment lost 3 bases and the V segment lost 0 bases, leaving 6 bases of the junction unmatched. Germline CDR1 and CDR2: LGHDT and YNNKEL (reference sequence). The CDR3 region has the DNA TGTGCCAGCAGCCAAGAAGTTGAGCGGGGGGGTACAGATACGCAGTATTTT. This encodes CASSQEVERGGTDTQYF.

The J gene is TRBJ2-7, the V gene TRBV11-3; no clear D. V lost 2 bases and J 2 bases, leaving 4 bases between the germline ends. This CDR3 region has 12 residues. The germline V gene encodes CDR1 SGHNT and CDR2 YENEEA. The CDR3 region has the DNA TGTGCCAGCAGCTTAACTGCCTACGAGCAGTACTTC. This gives the protein CASSLTAYEQYF.

This clone was picked up a small number of times. V usage is TRBV6-5 and J usage is TRBJ1-6; 7 nucleotides agree with TRBD1. The junction had 9 bases not matched to a gene; V was cut back by 6 bases and J by 10 bases. The germline gives CDR1 MNHEY, CDR2 SVGAGI. The CDR3 is made up of 14 amino acids. The CDR3 DNA reads as TGTGCCAGCAGGCCGGGACAGCCTGGATCACCCCTCCACTTT. Protein sequence: CASRPGQPGSPLHF.

The chain uses TRBV5-5 and TRBJ1-1; D is possibly TRBD1 (6 bases). The germline V gene encodes CDR1 SGHKS and CDR2 YYEKEE (reference sequence). CDR3 length equals 15 residues. Trimming took off 4 bases at V and 0 bases at J, with 13 bases between the two ends. The CDR3 loop reads CASSRGGHMNTEAFF. For the CDR3, the DNA is TGTGCCAGCAGCCGCGGGGGACATATGAACACTGAAGCTTTCTTT.

This chain joins TRBV4-3 and TRBJ2-1; D remains ambiguous. The CDR3 is 16 residues long. The V and J ends lost 4 bases and 0 bases respectively, with 13 bases between them. CDR1 and CDR2 (germline): LGHNA, YSLEER. The CDR3 DNA sequence: TGCGCCAGCAGCCGCGTCGGCGGCAGCTCCTACAATGAGCAGTTCTTC. It specifies CASSRVGGSSYNEQFF.

As DNA, the CDR3 is TGTGCCAGCAGCCCGGACAGTTCCTACGAGCAGTACTTC. It translates to CASSPDSSYEQYF. J is TRBJ2-7 and V is TRBV7-3, with D maybe TRBD1 (6 bases). The V gene lost 5 bases and the J gene lost 1 base, with 9 bases spanning the gap. The CDR3 totals 13 residues. Germline CDR1 and CDR2: SGHTA and FQGTGA. The full variable domain, in which reference TRBV7-3 and TRBJ2-7 provide the parts outside the CDR3, is GAGVSQTPSNKVTEKGKYVELRCDPISGHTALYWYRQSLGQGPEFLIYFQGTGAADDSGLPNDRFFAVRPEGSVSTLKIQRTERGDSAVYLCASSPDSSYEQYFGPGTRLTVT.

V is TRBV10-3 and J is TRBJ2-3, with 10 bases lining up with TRBD2. Germline V gene lookup returns CDR1 ENHRY and CDR2 SYGVKD. The ends lost 7 bases at V and 3 bases at J; junction bases unmatched: 4. The CDR3 is 14 residues long. CDR3 in amino acids: CAIKLAGETDTQYF. The DNA of the CDR3 is TGTGCCATCAAGCTAGCGGGGGAGACAGATACGCAGTATTTT.

The chain uses TRBV18 and TRBJ1-1; D gene ambiguous. CDR1 and CDR2 (germline): KGHSH, LQKENI. The CDR3 length is 15 residues. Trimming shortened V by 6 bases and J by 9 bases, and 23 bases separated the two germline ends. The CDR3 coding sequence is TGTGCCAGCTCCCCGGTATTATCCCGGGATGCCAAAGCTTTCTTT. Its protein is CASSPVLSRDAKAFF.

J is TRBJ2-2 and V is TRBV7-6, with 7 bases matching TRBD2. V was pared by 7 bases and J by 4 bases, with 12 bases of the junction left unmatched. This CDR3 comprises 16 residues. Germline values: CDR1 SGHVS, CDR2 FNYEAQ. The CDR3 is CASTIMAREGTGELFF. The CDR3 DNA sequence: TGTGCCAGCACTATTATGGCAAGGGAGGGCACCGGGGAGCTGTTTTTT.

This clone was recorded only once. The J gene is TRBJ2-7, the V gene TRBV18, with 8 bases fitting TRBD1. The CDR3 has 15 residues. V trimming: 9 bases; J trimming: 1 base; junction bases outside the gene matches: 11. In germline, CDR1 is KGHSH, CDR2 LQKENI. CDR3 sequence: CASTPGQGFSYEQYF. In nucleotides, the CDR3 is TGTGCCAGTACCCCCGGACAGGGATTTTCCTACGAGCAGTACTTC.

In its sample, this clone was seen a few times. The chain is built from TRBV5-1 and TRBJ1-1, with a possible D match to TRBD1 (6 bases). The length of the CDR3 is 15 residues. The V end was cut by 4 bases, the J end by 1 base, with 14 bases between. The germline V gene has CDR1 SGHRS and CDR2 YFSETQ. The CDR3 bases are TGCGCCAGCAGCCCAGGGGTCGAGGGGAACACTGAAGCTTTCTTT. This gives the protein CASSPGVEGNTEAFF.

The V call is TRBV19, the J call TRBJ1-1; D perhaps matches TRBD1 (5 bases). Germline CDR1 LNHDA, CDR2 SQIVND (reference sequence). This CDR3 region has 15 residues. The ends were cut back, 5 bases at V and 1 base at J, with 14 bases in the middle. CDR3 loop: CASSSRGGSNTEAFF. As DNA, the CDR3 is TGTGCCAGTAGTTCCCGTGGGGGGTCGAACACTGAAGCTTTCTTT. Full variable domain (outside the CDR3, taken from reference TRBV19 and TRBJ1-1): DGGITQSPKYLFRKEGQNVTLSCEQNLNHDAMYWYRQDPGQGLRLIYYSQIVNDFQKGDIAEGYSVSREKKESFPLTVTSAQKNPTAFYLCASSSRGGSNTEAFFGQGTRLTVV.

This clone was counted only a few times. The chain recombines TRBV4-1 with TRBJ2-2; possible D gene TRBD1, 6 bases. Trimming pared 0 bases from V and 4 bases from J, leaving 9 bases between. This CDR3 has 15 residues. Germline CDR1 is MGHRA and CDR2 is YSYEKL. In nucleotides, the CDR3 is TGCGCCAGCAGCCAAGAGGACAGCTTCACCGGGGAGCTGTTTTTT. Its protein is CASSQEDSFTGELFF.

This clone was counted only a few times. V usage is TRBV12-3 or TRBV12-4 and J usage is TRBJ1-2; D unresolved. The CDR3 sequence is 13 residues long. V lost 6 bases and J lost 4, with 12 bases in between. The CDR3 sequence: CASSPPPGYGYTF. CDR3 bases: TGTGCCAGCAGCCCTCCGCCGGGCTATGGCTACACCTTC.

The V gene is TRBV5-6, the J gene TRBJ2-3; D perhaps matches TRBD1 (6 bases). V gave up 2 bases and J gave up 3 bases, with 7 bases separating them. CDR1 SGHDT and CDR2 YYEEEE come from the germline V gene. The CDR3 has 13 residues. The CDR3 nucleotides are TGTGCCAGCAGCTTTAGGGGGACAGATACGCAGTATTTT. Its protein is CASSFRGTDTQYF.

The rearrangement uses TRBV14 and TRBJ2-1, with 9 bases fitting TRBD2. Germline loops: CDR1 SGHDN, CDR2 FVKESK. V lost 4 bases to trimming and J lost 9 bases; unmatched junction nucleotides: 10. This CDR3 spans 15 amino acids. The CDR3 protein is CASSRSGGGVGEQFF. CDR3 nucleotide sequence: TGTGCCAGCAGCCGGTCGGGCGGGGGGGTTGGTGAGCAGTTCTTC.